This record covers a single TCR beta chain. There is no known antigen for this receptor. Base qualities are missing; no much larger clone stands one base away. TCR CDR3 regions were amplified from genomic DNA by multiplex PCR using the deep immunoSEQ assay. Genomic DNA extracted from each cell subset was distributed evenly over all wells of several immunoSEQ 96-well plates, and each plate served as one replicate. For sorted subsets, 200 to 250 ng of genomic DNA, equivalent to roughly 33,000 T cell genomes, went into each replicate PCR. Purified libraries were measured with a Qubit 3.0 fluorometer, size-checked on a Bioanalyzer 2100, and measured again with the KAPA Library Quantification kit. A separate single-read 150-cycle Illumina NextSeq 550 flow cell was used to sequence each immunoSEQ 96-well plate. The paper's data handling went like this. Because the immunoSEQ output included only junctional sequences and no quality scores, the filtering could not be the same as the filtering used for full-length reads. Sequences were annotated with PyIR, a Python wrapper for IgBLAST v1.9, using IMGT germline references to assign V/J genes and CDR3. Reads were removed for weak V/J assignments (E-value above 1e-6), missing CDR3, stop codons, out-of-frame junctions, or ambiguous translated residues. V3J clonotypes were defined as sequences sharing the same inferred V gene, J gene, and CDR3 amino acid sequence. To compute the percentage overlap between repertoires, the number of shared unique clonotypes was divided by the size of the smaller repertoire. Richness of each repertoire was evaluated using RTK rarefaction, the Chao1 estimator, and Recon v2.1 estimates of unobserved clonotypes. Generation probabilities were computed with OLGA for all TCRbeta clonotypes obtained by the gDNA method from a few donors. TCRdb took over this immuneACCESS table, retaining in-frame rearrangements with V and J assigned. Such tables are incomplete; in checked studies, under half of the missing clones stem from an unresolved V gene, and the remainder is unexplained. The DNA was the basis for D and trimming; V, J and clone size are from that table. The sample table records about 2.1 million clones; about 93% of these occur just once. The top ten clones comprise under 2% of the sample.

This entry is derived from a study of shared clonotypes between healthy human individuals (dated by TCRdb to 2020 to 2022). With regard to the full study: Two women and a few men aged 18 to 49 years were included in the cohort. Per donor, three plates each were used for CD4 naive and CD4 memory, two for CD8 naive, and one for CD8 memory. Leukapheresis yielded between about 0.94 and 10 billion PBMCs per donor. To estimate repertoire size and how much clonotype sharing occurs between individuals, the study deeply sequenced the blood TCR repertoires of roughly 5 healthy adults. To increase sequencing depth and limit assay-specific biases, different laboratories used diverse techniques to prepare libraries and sequence TCR repertoires.

The study at large found these results: Approximately 5% of naive CD4, around 3.6% of naive CD8, around 2.3% of memory CD4, and 0.4% of memory CD8 clonotypes were shared across four donors. Compared with non-shared clonotypes, the clonotypes found in all four sorted-subset donors had higher generation probabilities. Because the study included only a small number of donors, the genetic and exposure-history diversity represented was limited. Estimated clonotype richness was generally larger for naive than for memory subsets. Only blood was sampled, and tissue TCR repertoires likely differ from those in blood. Incomplete sequencing was indicated by rarefaction of sorted-subset datasets, despite the large sequencing depth. Based on pairwise subsampling, the degree of clonotype sharing among donors was expected to be affected by sequencing depth.

CD8 naive samples were CD45RO-negative cells positively selected for CCR7, giving a CD45RA+CCR7+ population that excluded TemRA cells. The donors were healthy, HIV-negative adults who had no recently reported acute infections or vaccinations. Only Caucasian adults living in Nashville, Tennessee, USA were represented among the donors. Blood was collected by leukapheresis, and PBMCs were isolated by Ficoll-Histopaque density gradient centrifugation and then cryopreserved in liquid nitrogen vapor phase. Purity and quantity of every magnetically sorted T cell population were checked by analytical flow cytometry. Each sorted fraction had its genomic DNA isolated and then quantified by UV absorbance on a Nanodrop 2000c. The TCR sequence derives from a man younger than 35 in good health. Some clones in this sample may be carry-over from other donors' samples. The sequencing input was naive CD8+ T cells from PBMCs. The cell subset or site label, as the study defines it: CD45RA+CCR7+.

The CDR3: CASSQPFGARDGYTF. The DNA sequence reads TGCGCCAGCAGCCAACCGTTTGGCGCTCGAGATGGCTACACCTTC. In this chain, TRBV4-3 is recombined with TRBJ1-2; too little of a D gene remains to name it. The CDR3 starts with the cysteine, ends with the phenylalanine, and has 15 residues. Only the CDR3 part of the read is kept: 45 bases, read in frame from the first base. V gives up 2 bases and J gives up 6 bases, and the segment between their germline ends measures 16 bases. CDR1 and CDR2, per the germline V gene, are LGHNA and YSLEER.